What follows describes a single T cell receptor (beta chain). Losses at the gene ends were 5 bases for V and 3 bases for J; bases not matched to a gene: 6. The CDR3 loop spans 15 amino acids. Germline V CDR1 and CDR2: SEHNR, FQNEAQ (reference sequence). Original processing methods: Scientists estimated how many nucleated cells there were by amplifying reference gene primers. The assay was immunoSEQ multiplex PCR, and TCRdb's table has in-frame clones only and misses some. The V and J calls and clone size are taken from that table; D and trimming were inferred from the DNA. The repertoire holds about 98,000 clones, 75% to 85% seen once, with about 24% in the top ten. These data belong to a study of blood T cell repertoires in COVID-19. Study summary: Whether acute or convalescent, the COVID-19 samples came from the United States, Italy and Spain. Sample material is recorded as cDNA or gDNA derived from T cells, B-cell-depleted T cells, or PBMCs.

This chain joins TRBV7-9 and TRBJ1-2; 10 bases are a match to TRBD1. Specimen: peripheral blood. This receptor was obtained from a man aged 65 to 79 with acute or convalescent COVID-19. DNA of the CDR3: TGTGCCAGCAGCCTACCGGACAGGGGGTACTATGGCTACACCTTC. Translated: CASSLPDRGYYGYTF. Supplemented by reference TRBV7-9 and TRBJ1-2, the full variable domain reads DTGVSQNPRHKITKRGQNVTFRCDPISEHNRLYWYRQTLGQGPEFLTYFQNEAQLEKSRLLSDRFSAERPKGSFSTLEIQRTEQGDSAMYLCASSLPDRGYYGYTFGSGTRLTVV.